These T cell receptor beta chains were read from a single sample in a study of Ad26.COV2.S vaccination and SARS-CoV-2 variants. The repertoire was sequenced with immunoSEQ multiplex PCR; TCRdb's copy has only in-frame clones and lacks some. Of a few hundred thousand clones in the sample, roughly 90% were seen once. The sample consisted of peripheral blood, taken in a trial of Ad26.COV2.S vaccine versus placebo. The receptors stem from a person between 18 and 65 years old who received the Ad26.COV2.S COVID-19 vaccine or a placebo. Each CDR3 is given with its conserved first and last residue. Fields, in order: clone size, J gene, V gene, D gene, CDR3 DNA, CDR3 protein. A D gene is named only where the DNA matches it firmly. Not all rows give a size; the values are once, few, many and, for expanded clones, a class.

clone size: -; J gene: TRBJ1-2; V gene: TRBV19; D gene: TRBD1; CDR3 DNA: TGTGCCAGTCGGGACAGGGTATCCCCGAGGGATGGCTACACCTTC; CDR3 protein: CASRDRVSPRDGYTF
clone size: -; J gene: TRBJ2-1; V gene: TRBV3-1/TRBV3-2; D gene: TRBD2; CDR3 DNA: TGTGCCAGCAGCCCGGTGACTAGCGGGATCTACAATGAGCAGTTCTTC; CDR3 protein: CASSPVTSGIYNEQFF
clone size: -; J gene: TRBJ2-3; V gene: TRBV19; D gene: -; CDR3 DNA: TGTGCCAGTAGTACGGGACCCCGGATATGGGGGCAGCTCACAGATACGCAGTATTTT; CDR3 protein: CASSTGPRIWGQLTDTQYF
clone size: -; J gene: TRBJ2-1; V gene: TRBV2; D gene: -; CDR3 DNA: TGTGCCAGCAGTGAAGACTGGGAAAATGAGCAGTTCTTC; CDR3 protein: CASSEDWENEQFF
clone size: -; J gene: TRBJ1-2; V gene: TRBV6-5; D gene: -; CDR3 DNA: TGTGCCAGCAGTTCCTCCGGGGGCAGCTATGGCTACACCTTC; CDR3 protein: CASSSSGGSYGYTF
clone size: -; J gene: TRBJ2-5; V gene: TRBV11-2; D gene: -; CDR3 DNA: TGTGCCAGCAGCTTATTTTATGGGGGGGGACAAGAAGAGACCCAGTACTTC; CDR3 protein: CASSLFYGGGQEETQYF
clone size: -; J gene: TRBJ1-5; V gene: TRBV28; D gene: TRBD1; CDR3 DNA: TGTGCCAGCAGCCAGCACAGGGGTTCAAGCAATCAGCCCCAGCATTTT; CDR3 protein: CASSQHRGSSNQPQHF
clone size: -; J gene: TRBJ2-7; V gene: TRBV14; D gene: -; CDR3 DNA: TGTGCCAGCAGCCAGGCCACCCAATACGAGCAGTACTTC; CDR3 protein: CASSQATQYEQYF
clone size: -; J gene: TRBJ1-3; V gene: TRBV6-5; D gene: -; CDR3 DNA: TGTGCCAGCAGCGCCTCCTCTGGAAACACCATATATTTT; CDR3 protein: CASSASSGNTIYF
clone size: -; J gene: TRBJ2-7; V gene: TRBV3-1/TRBV3-2; D gene: -; CDR3 DNA: TGTGCCAGCAGCCAGGGCCGACGCCGTGGGACCTACGAGCAGTACTTC; CDR3 protein: CASSQGRRRGTYEQYF
clone size: -; J gene: TRBJ2-7; V gene: TRBV4-1; D gene: -; CDR3 DNA: TGCGCCAGCAGCCAAGATTCGCCAGGGGCCTACGAGCAGTACTTC; CDR3 protein: CASSQDSPGAYEQYF
clone size: -; J gene: TRBJ1-4; V gene: TRBV9; D gene: -; CDR3 DNA: TGTGCCAGCAGCTCCACTTTTGGTGAAAAACTGTTTTTT; CDR3 protein: CASSSTFGEKLFF
clone size: -; J gene: TRBJ2-5; V gene: TRBV29-1; D gene: TRBD1; CDR3 DNA: TGCAGCGGGGACAGGGGTCAAGAGACCCAGTACTTC; CDR3 protein: CSGDRGQETQYF
clone size: once; J gene: TRBJ1-1; V gene: TRBV9; D gene: TRBD1; CDR3 DNA: TGTGCCAGCAGTAGGGAGGGGGCGAGAACTGAAGCTTTCTTT; CDR3 protein: CASSREGARTEAFF
clone size: -; J gene: TRBJ2-2; V gene: TRBV27; D gene: TRBD2; CDR3 DNA: TGTGCCAGCAGTTCTTTCGGGAGGGTGGACACCGGGGAGCTGTTTTTT; CDR3 protein: CASSSFGRVDTGELFF
clone size: -; J gene: TRBJ2-1; V gene: TRBV11-3; D gene: -; CDR3 DNA: TGTGCCAGCAGCCCGCCCCCCGGAGCGGGCTATAATGAGCAGTTCTTC; CDR3 protein: CASSPPPGAGYNEQFF
clone size: once; J gene: TRBJ1-5; V gene: TRBV14; D gene: -; CDR3 DNA: TGTGCCAGCAGCCAAGCCCGGACAGATAATCAGCCCCAGCATTTT; CDR3 protein: CASSQARTDNQPQHF
clone size: -; J gene: TRBJ2-5; V gene: TRBV11-3; D gene: TRBD2; CDR3 DNA: TGTGCCAGCAGCTTAGGAATCCGGGGAGGGTACCAAGAGACCCAGTACTTC; CDR3 protein: CASSLGIRGGYQETQYF
clone size: -; J gene: TRBJ2-2; V gene: TRBV7-2; D gene: TRBD2; CDR3 DNA: TGTGCCAGCAGCTTTGGCGGGAGAATGAACACCGGGGAGCTGTTTTTT; CDR3 protein: CASSFGGRMNTGELFF
clone size: -; J gene: TRBJ1-2; V gene: TRBV5-1; D gene: -; CDR3 DNA: TGCGCCAGCAGCTCCGGGACGGAAGGGGATGGCTACACCTTC; CDR3 protein: CASSSGTEGDGYTF
clone size: -; J gene: TRBJ1-2; V gene: TRBV11-2; D gene: -; CDR3 DNA: TGTGCCAGCAGCCGACCGGGCCTCTATGGCTACACCTTC; CDR3 protein: CASSRPGLYGYTF
clone size: -; J gene: TRBJ2-4; V gene: TRBV28; D gene: -; CDR3 DNA: TGTGCCAGCAGCACTAGAGGGGCAGGTCGGGTGAGAGCCAAAAACATTCAGTACTTC; CDR3 protein: CASSTRGAGRVRAKNIQYF
clone size: -; J gene: TRBJ1-1; V gene: TRBV28; D gene: -; CDR3 DNA: TGTGCCAGCAGTTTAATGCAGAACACTGAAGCTTTCTTT; CDR3 protein: CASSLMQNTEAFF
clone size: -; J gene: TRBJ2-7; V gene: TRBV18; D gene: TRBD2; CDR3 DNA: TGTGCCAGCTCACCGACTAGCGGGACGAACGAGCAGTACTTC; CDR3 protein: CASSPTSGTNEQYF
clone size: -; J gene: TRBJ2-1; V gene: TRBV15; D gene: TRBD1; CDR3 DNA: TGTGCCACCAGCAGAATGGACAGGGGCAATGAGCAGTTCTTC; CDR3 protein: CATSRMDRGNEQFF
clone size: -; J gene: TRBJ2-7; V gene: TRBV7-6; D gene: -; CDR3 DNA: TGTGCCAGCAGCTTATCCACAGGCCTTAACTACGAGCAGTACTTC; CDR3 protein: CASSLSTGLNYEQYF
clone size: -; J gene: TRBJ1-6; V gene: TRBV5-1; D gene: TRBD1; CDR3 DNA: TGCGCCAGCAGCCGGGAGGGACAGGGAGGCTCACCCCTCCACTTT; CDR3 protein: CASSREGQGGSPLHF
clone size: -; J gene: TRBJ2-5; V gene: TRBV3-1/TRBV3-2; D gene: -; CDR3 DNA: TGTGCCAGCAATGGCGACAGCACCGAGACCCAGTACTTC; CDR3 protein: CASNGDSTETQYF
clone size: -; J gene: TRBJ2-1; V gene: TRBV28; D gene: -; CDR3 DNA: TGTGCCAGCAGCTCGGCTGTCTACAATGAGCAGTTCTTC; CDR3 protein: CASSSAVYNEQFF
clone size: few; J gene: TRBJ2-1; V gene: TRBV27; D gene: -; CDR3 DNA: TGTGCCAGCAGTAGCTTGAGGGGGGCTCTTGGTAATGAGCAGTTCTTC; CDR3 protein: CASSSLRGALGNEQFF
clone size: -; J gene: TRBJ1-6; V gene: TRBV27; D gene: -; CDR3 DNA: TGTGCCAGCAGTTTATCGTTTACCGATTCACCCCTCCACTTT; CDR3 protein: CASSLSFTDSPLHF
clone size: -; J gene: TRBJ1-1; V gene: TRBV4-1; D gene: TRBD1; CDR3 DNA: TGCGCCAGCAGCCTACTACAGGGGGCGAACACTGAAGCTTTCTTT; CDR3 protein: CASSLLQGANTEAFF
clone size: -; J gene: TRBJ2-1; V gene: TRBV9; D gene: TRBD1; CDR3 DNA: TGTGCCAGCAGCGCCGGGACAGGGGGCTACAATGAGCAGTTCTTC; CDR3 protein: CASSAGTGGYNEQFF
clone size: -; J gene: TRBJ2-6; V gene: TRBV5-4; D gene: -; CDR3 DNA: TGTGCCAGCAGCTTGGGGGTTGGGGCCAACGTCCTGACTTTC; CDR3 protein: CASSLGVGANVLTF
clone size: -; J gene: TRBJ1-6; V gene: TRBV30; D gene: -; CDR3 DNA: TGTGCCTGGAGTCAAACAGGGACGATCCTTTCACCCCTCCACTTT; CDR3 protein: CAWSQTGTILSPLHF
clone size: -; J gene: TRBJ2-2; V gene: TRBV5-6; D gene: -; CDR3 DNA: TGTGCCAGCAGCCACCGAATAACAGATTATAACACCGGGGAGCTGTTTTTT; CDR3 protein: CASSHRITDYNTGELFF
clone size: -; J gene: TRBJ2-1; V gene: TRBV2; D gene: TRBD1; CDR3 DNA: TGTGCCAGCAGTTCCGGACAGGGCACCTACAATGAGCAGTTCTTC; CDR3 protein: CASSSGQGTYNEQFF
clone size: -; J gene: TRBJ2-5; V gene: TRBV27; D gene: TRBD2; CDR3 DNA: TGTGCCAGCAGTACGGGACTAGCGGGGCGTCCGGGGGAGACCCAGTACTTC; CDR3 protein: CASSTGLAGRPGETQYF
clone size: -; J gene: TRBJ1-3; V gene: TRBV10-2; D gene: -; CDR3 DNA: TGCGCCAGCAGTGAGACCGAATCTGGAAACACCATATATTTT; CDR3 protein: CASSETESGNTIYF
clone size: -; J gene: TRBJ2-2; V gene: TRBV10-3; D gene: -; CDR3 DNA: TGTGCCATCAGCGGAGGAGGGATCACCGGGGAGCTGTTTTTT; CDR3 protein: CAISGGGITGELFF
clone size: -; J gene: TRBJ1-4; V gene: TRBV4-1; D gene: TRBD1; CDR3 DNA: TGCGCCAGCAGCCACCTGGCGGGACAGGGAAGTGAAAAACTGTTTTTT; CDR3 protein: CASSHLAGQGSEKLFF
clone size: -; J gene: TRBJ1-3; V gene: TRBV30; D gene: -; CDR3 DNA: TGTGCCTGGGCTACCAGGGAGGCTGGAAACACCATATATTTT; CDR3 protein: CAWATREAGNTIYF
clone size: -; J gene: TRBJ2-1; V gene: TRBV6-2/TRBV6-3; D gene: -; CDR3 DNA: TGTGCCAGCAGTTACCCCACTGACGTCAACTCCTACAATGAGCAGTTCTTC; CDR3 protein: CASSYPTDVNSYNEQFF
clone size: -; J gene: TRBJ2-5; V gene: TRBV29-1; D gene: -; CDR3 DNA: TGCAGCGTTGAAGGGGGCGGAGCCCAGTACTTC; CDR3 protein: CSVEGGGAQYF
clone size: -; J gene: TRBJ2-1; V gene: TRBV3-1/TRBV3-2; D gene: -; CDR3 DNA: TGTGCCAGCAGCCAGGAAGATTTCGGCAGGGACCTATACAATGAGCAGTTCTTC; CDR3 protein: CASSQEDFGRDLYNEQFF
clone size: -; J gene: TRBJ2-7; V gene: TRBV11-2; D gene: -; CDR3 DNA: TGTGCCAGCAGCTTAGCAATGGTGGGAGTCCTCCGGGGCGAGCAGTACTTC; CDR3 protein: CASSLAMVGVLRGEQYF
clone size: -; J gene: TRBJ2-3; V gene: TRBV7-2; D gene: TRBD2; CDR3 DNA: TGTGCCAGCAGCATTAGCGGGAGAGGCGATACGCAGTATTTT; CDR3 protein: CASSISGRGDTQYF
clone size: once; J gene: TRBJ1-1; V gene: TRBV11-2; D gene: TRBD1; CDR3 DNA: TGTGCCAGCAGCAAACACAGGGGTGGGGTGAACACTGAAGCTTTCTTT; CDR3 protein: CASSKHRGGVNTEAFF
clone size: -; J gene: TRBJ1-1; V gene: TRBV5-6; D gene: -; CDR3 DNA: TGTGCCAGCAGCTTGGGCCAGGGGAGCACTGAAGCTTTCTTT; CDR3 protein: CASSLGQGSTEAFF
clone size: -; J gene: TRBJ2-7; V gene: TRBV12-3/TRBV12-4; D gene: -; CDR3 DNA: TGTGCCAGCACCAGGGACACCTCCTACGAGCAGTACTTC; CDR3 protein: CASTRDTSYEQYF
clone size: -; J gene: TRBJ2-7; V gene: TRBV6-2/TRBV6-3; D gene: TRBD1; CDR3 DNA: TGTGCCAGCAGTTACGGAAGGACAGGGGAATTCTACGAGCAGTACTTC; CDR3 protein: CASSYGRTGEFYEQYF
clone size: once; J gene: TRBJ2-3; V gene: TRBV13; D gene: -; CDR3 DNA: TGTGCCAGCAGCTTAATCCGGGACGGCACAGATACGCAGTATTTT; CDR3 protein: CASSLIRDGTDTQYF
clone size: once; J gene: TRBJ1-5; V gene: TRBV6-6; D gene: TRBD1; CDR3 DNA: TGTGCCAGCAGCCGACGGGGACAGGGGATCAGGAACAATCAGCCCCAGCATTTT; CDR3 protein: CASSRRGQGIRNNQPQHF